The T cell receptor (beta chain) under discussion was sequenced for a study of blood T cell repertoires in COVID-19. Across the whole study: The United States, Italy and Spain supplied acute and convalescent COVID-19 samples. In each case, the material was cDNA or gDNA derived from T cells, B-cell-depleted T cells, or PBMCs.

Authors' methods: Reference gene primer amplification yielded estimated nucleated cell counts. Only in-frame clones appear in the TCRdb table, and some are missing; sequencing was by immunoSEQ multiplex PCR. V, J and clone size derive from that table, while D and trimming were established from the DNA sequence. The repertoire holds 200,000 to 300,000 clones, with about 87% as singletons. The CDR3 has 17 amino acids. Germline V CDR1 and CDR2: MNHEY, SMNVEV (reference sequence). V lost 3 bases, J lost 4 bases, and 12 bases stayed unmatched. Patients from Seattle were sampled longitudinally, starting during active infection.

This TCR was recovered from a woman aged 55-69 years with COVID-19, enrolled during active disease. Specimen: peripheral blood. V and J are TRBV27 and TRBJ2-1; the match to TRBD2 covers 7 bases. Here the CDR3 DNA reads TGTGCCAGCAGTTTCCTGCCCTTGGGGGAGGGATACAATGAGCAGTTCTTC. Translation gives CASSFLPLGEGYNEQFF.